This record covers a single TCR beta chain. The antigen remains undetermined. This sample was taken from a study of cytomegalovirus exposure and HLA in healthy donors. Study as a whole: HLA-typed donors contributed about 85 million unique TCRs, which were held in an early data release.

Study-level results: Researchers catalogued 160 or so TCR beta chains as cytomegalovirus-associated. In an earlier analysis, most TCR beta V segments were productive about 87% or about 30% of the time.

PCR used 60 Vbeta primers and 13 Jbeta primers. Using immunoSEQ multiplex PCR, the repertoire was profiled, and TCRdb retains in-frame clones only, with some absent. The data hold more than 150,000 clones, with roughly four fifths observed a single time. The germline CDR1 and CDR2 sequences are MNHEY and SMNVEV (reference sequence). The CDR3 contains 17 residues. Trimming removed 5 bases from V and 7 bases from J; junction bases left unmatched: 15. The TCR originated in a woman between 18 and 29 years old in good health and CMV-seropositive. J is TRBJ2-1 and V is TRBV27; 9 bases align to TRBD2. The specimen was PBMCs. CDR3 bases: TGTGCCAGCAGTCCAAGGGGACTAGCTCCGGGGGTAAATGAGCAGTTCTTC. Amino acid sequence: CASSPRGLAPGVNEQFF.